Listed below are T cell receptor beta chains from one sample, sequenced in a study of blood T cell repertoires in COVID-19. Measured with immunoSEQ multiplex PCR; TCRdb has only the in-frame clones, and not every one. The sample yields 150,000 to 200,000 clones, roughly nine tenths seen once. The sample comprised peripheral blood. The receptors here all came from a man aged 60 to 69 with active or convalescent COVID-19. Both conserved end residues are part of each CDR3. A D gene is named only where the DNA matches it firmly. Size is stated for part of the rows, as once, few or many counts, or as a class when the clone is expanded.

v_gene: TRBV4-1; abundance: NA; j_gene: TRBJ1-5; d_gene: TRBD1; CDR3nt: TGCGCCAGCAGCCAAGCGACAGGGGTAAATCAGCCCCAGCATTTT; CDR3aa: CASSQATGVNQPQHF
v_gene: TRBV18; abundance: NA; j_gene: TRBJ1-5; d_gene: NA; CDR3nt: TGTGCCAGCTCACAAGCGGACGGATCCTTTTTGACCCAGCATTTT; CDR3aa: CASSQADGSFLTQHF
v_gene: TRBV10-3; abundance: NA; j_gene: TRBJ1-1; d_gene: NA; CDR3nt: TGTGCCATCAGTGAGTTGGGGGGGGCGGACACTGAAGCTTTCTTT; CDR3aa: CAISELGGADTEAFF
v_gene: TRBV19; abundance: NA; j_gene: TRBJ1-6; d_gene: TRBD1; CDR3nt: TGTGCCAGTACTCGGGACAGGGATAATTCACCCCTCCACTTT; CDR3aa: CASTRDRDNSPLHF
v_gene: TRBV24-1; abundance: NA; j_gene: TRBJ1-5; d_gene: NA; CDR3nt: TGTGCCACCAGTGCCCAGGGTAATCAGCCCCAGCATTTT; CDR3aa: CATSAQGNQPQHF
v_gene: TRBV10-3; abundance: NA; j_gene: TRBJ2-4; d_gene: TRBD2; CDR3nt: TGTGCCATCAGTGACGGGACTAGCGGGTCCAAAAACATTCAGTACTTC; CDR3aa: CAISDGTSGSKNIQYF
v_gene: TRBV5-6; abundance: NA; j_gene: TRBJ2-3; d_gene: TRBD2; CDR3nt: TGTGCCAGCAGTTTTCCTTACGGGACTAGCGCAGATACGCAGTATTTT; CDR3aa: CASSFPYGTSADTQYF
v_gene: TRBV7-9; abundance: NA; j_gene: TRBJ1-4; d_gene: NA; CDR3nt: TGTGCCAGCAGCCAAGGGGGTTTGGATGAAAAACTGTTTTTT; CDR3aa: CASSQGGLDEKLFF
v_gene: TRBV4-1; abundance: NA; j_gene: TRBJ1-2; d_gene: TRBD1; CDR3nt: TGCGCCAGCAGCCAAACGGGACAGAACTATGGCTACACCTTC; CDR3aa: CASSQTGQNYGYTF
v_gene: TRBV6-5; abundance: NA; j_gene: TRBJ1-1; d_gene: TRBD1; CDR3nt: TGTGCCAGCAATCCTGGTACAGGGGGTGTCACTGAAGCTTTCTTT; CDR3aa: CASNPGTGGVTEAFF
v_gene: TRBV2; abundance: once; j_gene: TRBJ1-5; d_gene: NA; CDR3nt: TGTGCCAGCAGCGCAACAGGATATAGCAATCAGCCCCAGCATTTT; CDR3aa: CASSATGYSNQPQHF
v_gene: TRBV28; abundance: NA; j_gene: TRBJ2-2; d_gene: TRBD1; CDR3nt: TGTGCCAGCACTGGACAGGGCTCTACCCGCACCGGGGAGCTGTTTTTT; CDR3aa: CASTGQGSTRTGELFF
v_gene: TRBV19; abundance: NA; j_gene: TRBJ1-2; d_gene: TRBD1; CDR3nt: TGTGCCAGTAGTACAGACAGGGGGAACTATGGCTACACCTTC; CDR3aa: CASSTDRGNYGYTF
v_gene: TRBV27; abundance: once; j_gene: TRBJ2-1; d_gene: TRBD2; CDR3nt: TGTGCCAGCAGTTTATTTCGACCCAGAGGACTAGCGGGAGGAATGGGCAATGAGCAGTTCTTC; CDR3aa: CASSLFRPRGLAGGMGNEQFF
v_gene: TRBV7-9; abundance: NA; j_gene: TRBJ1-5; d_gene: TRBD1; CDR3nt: TGTGCCAGCAGCTTAGATCCAGGGGGTCAGCCCCAGCATTTT; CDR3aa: CASSLDPGGQPQHF
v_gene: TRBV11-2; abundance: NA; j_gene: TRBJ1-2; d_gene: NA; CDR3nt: TGTGCCAGCAGCTTAGATGGGCCAGGGTCCGGAGGCTACACCTTC; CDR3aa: CASSLDGPGSGGYTF
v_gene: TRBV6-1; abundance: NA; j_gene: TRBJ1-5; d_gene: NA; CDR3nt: TGTGCCAGCAGTGAAACCGGGGGGCGAGGGAGCAATCAGCCCCAGCATTTT; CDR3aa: CASSETGGRGSNQPQHF
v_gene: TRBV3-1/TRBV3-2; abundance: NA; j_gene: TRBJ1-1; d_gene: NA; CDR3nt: TGTGCCAGCAGCTGGGGGGACACTGAAGCTTTCTTT; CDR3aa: CASSWGDTEAFF
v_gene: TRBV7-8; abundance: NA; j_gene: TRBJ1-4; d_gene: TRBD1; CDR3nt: TGTGCCAGCAGCAACGACAGGGGGCTAGGTGAAAAACTGTTTTTT; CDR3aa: CASSNDRGLGEKLFF
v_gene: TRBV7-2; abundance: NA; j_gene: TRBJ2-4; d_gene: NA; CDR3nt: TGTGCCAGCAGCTTAGCGGCAGGGAAGGCCAAAAACATTCAGTACTTC; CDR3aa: CASSLAAGKAKNIQYF
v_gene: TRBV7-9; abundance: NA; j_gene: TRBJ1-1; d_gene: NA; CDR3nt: TGTGCCAGCAGCCCTGACAGATATGACGAAGCTTTCTTT; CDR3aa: CASSPDRYDEAFF
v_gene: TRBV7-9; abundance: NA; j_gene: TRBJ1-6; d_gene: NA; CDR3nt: TGTGCCAGCAGCCCCGACCGCCTAGGAAATTCACCCCTCCACTTT; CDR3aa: CASSPDRLGNSPLHF
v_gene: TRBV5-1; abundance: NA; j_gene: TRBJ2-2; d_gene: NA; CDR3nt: TGCGCCAGCAGCACCAGGAGGGGGCCCGGGGAGCTGTTTTTT; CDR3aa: CASSTRRGPGELFF
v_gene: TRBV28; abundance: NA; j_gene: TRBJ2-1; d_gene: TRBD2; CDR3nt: TGTGCCAGCAGTGTTGACAGGGGGGTGCTCAAGGGTAGCGGGAGGGCCGGGTACAATGAGCAGTTCTTC; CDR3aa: CASSVDRGVLKGSGRAGYNEQFF
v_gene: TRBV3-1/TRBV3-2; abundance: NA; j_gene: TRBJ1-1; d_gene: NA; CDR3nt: TGTGCCAGCAGCCCCCAGGCTCTCATGAACACTGAAGCTTTCTTT; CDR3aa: CASSPQALMNTEAFF
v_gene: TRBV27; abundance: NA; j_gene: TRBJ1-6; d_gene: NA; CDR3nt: TGTGCCAGCACGGGATGGGGTGTTCTTAATTCACCCCTCCACTTT; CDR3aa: CASTGWGVLNSPLHF
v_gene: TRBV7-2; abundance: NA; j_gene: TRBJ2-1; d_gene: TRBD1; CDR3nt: TGTGCCAGCAGCTCCAGACAGGGGGCGGGTCGGGAGCCTTGGAATGAGCAGTTCTTC; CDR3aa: CASSSRQGAGREPWNEQFF
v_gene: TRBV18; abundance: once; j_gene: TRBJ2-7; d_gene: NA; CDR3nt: TGTGCCAGCTCAGCACAGCCACTCCTATCCTACGAGCAGTACTTC; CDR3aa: CASSAQPLLSYEQYF
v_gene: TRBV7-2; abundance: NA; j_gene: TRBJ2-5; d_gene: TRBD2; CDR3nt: TGTGCCAGCAGCTCGGGACTAGCTTTAGAGACCCAGTACTTC; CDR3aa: CASSSGLALETQYF
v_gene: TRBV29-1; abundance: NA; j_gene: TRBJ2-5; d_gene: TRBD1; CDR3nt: TGCAGCGTTGATGATCCGGGACAGCGGTACCAAGAGACCCAGTACTTC; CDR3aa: CSVDDPGQRYQETQYF
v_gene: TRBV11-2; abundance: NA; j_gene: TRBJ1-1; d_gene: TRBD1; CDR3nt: TGTGCCAGCAGCTCTAACAGGGGTGGGACTGAAGCTTTCTTT; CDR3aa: CASSSNRGGTEAFF
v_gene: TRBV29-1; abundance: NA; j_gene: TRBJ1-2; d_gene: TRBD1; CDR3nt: TGCAGCGTACAGGGGGGCTATGGCTACACCTTC; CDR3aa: CSVQGGYGYTF
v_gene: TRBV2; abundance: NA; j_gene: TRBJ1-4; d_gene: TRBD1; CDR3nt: TGTGCCAGCAGTGAAACGGGGACAGAGAATGAAAAACTGTTTTTT; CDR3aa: CASSETGTENEKLFF
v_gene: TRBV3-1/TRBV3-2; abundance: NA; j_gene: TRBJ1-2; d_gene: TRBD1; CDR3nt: TGTGCCAGCAGCCACTACAGGGGGCGAAGTTATGGCTACACCTTC; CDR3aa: CASSHYRGRSYGYTF
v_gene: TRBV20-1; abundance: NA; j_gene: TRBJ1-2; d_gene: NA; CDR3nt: TGCAGTGCAAACAGTCGTATAGGCTACACCTTC; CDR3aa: CSANSRIGYTF
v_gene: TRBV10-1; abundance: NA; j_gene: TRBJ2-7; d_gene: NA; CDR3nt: TGCGCCAGCAGCGCGGACAGCAATTCCTACGAGCAGTACTTC; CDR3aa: CASSADSNSYEQYF
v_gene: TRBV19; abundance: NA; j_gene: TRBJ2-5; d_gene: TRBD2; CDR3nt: TGTGCCAGTAGTATATTGGGACTATACGAAGAGACCCAGTACTTC; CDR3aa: CASSILGLYEETQYF
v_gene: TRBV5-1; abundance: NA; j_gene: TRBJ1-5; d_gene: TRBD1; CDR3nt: TGCGCCAGCAGCTTGGGACAGGGGAGCGGTCAGCCCCAGCATTTT; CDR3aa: CASSLGQGSGQPQHF
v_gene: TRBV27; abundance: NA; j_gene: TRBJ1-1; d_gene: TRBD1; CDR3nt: TGTGCCAGCAGACTGACAGGGGAGGTCACTGAAGCTTTCTTT; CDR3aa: CASRLTGEVTEAFF
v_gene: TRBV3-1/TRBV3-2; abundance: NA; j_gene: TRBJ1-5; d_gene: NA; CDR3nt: TGTGCCAGCAGCCAATTCGGACAGTCCGATCAGCCCCAGCATTTT; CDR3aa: CASSQFGQSDQPQHF
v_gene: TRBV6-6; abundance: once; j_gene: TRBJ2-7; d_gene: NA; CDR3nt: TGTGCCAGCAGTCCTAGACAGGACTCCTACGAGCAGTACTTC; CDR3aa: CASSPRQDSYEQYF
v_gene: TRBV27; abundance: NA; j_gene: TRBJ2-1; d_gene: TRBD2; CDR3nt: TGTGCCAGCAGTAATAAGCGGGAGTTTTACAATGAGCAGTTCTTC; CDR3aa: CASSNKREFYNEQFF
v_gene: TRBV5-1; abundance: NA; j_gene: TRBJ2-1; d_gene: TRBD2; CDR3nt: TGCGCCAGCAGCTTGGCCCCTTCGCGGGGGGCCAGTGAGCAGTTCTTC; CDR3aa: CASSLAPSRGASEQFF
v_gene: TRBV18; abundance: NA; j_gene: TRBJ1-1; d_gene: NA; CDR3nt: TGTGCCAGCTCACCACTGGAGGGGGAAGCTTTCTTT; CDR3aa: CASSPLEGEAFF
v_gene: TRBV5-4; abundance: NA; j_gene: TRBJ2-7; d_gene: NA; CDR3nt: TGTGCCAGCAGCTACCCCGGGGGGCCCTCCTACGAGCAGTACTTC; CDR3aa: CASSYPGGPSYEQYF
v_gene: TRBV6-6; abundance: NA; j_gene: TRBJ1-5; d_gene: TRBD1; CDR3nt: TGTGCCAGCAGTTACAGGGGGCAAAGCAATCAGCCCCAGCATTTT; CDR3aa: CASSYRGQSNQPQHF
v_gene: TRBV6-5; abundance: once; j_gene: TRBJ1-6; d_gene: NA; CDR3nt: TGTGCCAGCAGGACAAAGAATTCACCCCTCCACTTT; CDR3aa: CASRTKNSPLHF
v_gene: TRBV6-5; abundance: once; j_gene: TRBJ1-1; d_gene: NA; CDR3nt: TGTGCCAGCAGTTACGGCGGACACGAGTACACTGAAGCTTTCTTT; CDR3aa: CASSYGGHEYTEAFF
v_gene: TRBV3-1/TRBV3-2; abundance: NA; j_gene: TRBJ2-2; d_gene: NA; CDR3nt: TGTGCCAGCGATATCGAGGGAGTAAAGGTAACCGGGGAGCTGTTTTTT; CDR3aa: CASDIEGVKVTGELFF